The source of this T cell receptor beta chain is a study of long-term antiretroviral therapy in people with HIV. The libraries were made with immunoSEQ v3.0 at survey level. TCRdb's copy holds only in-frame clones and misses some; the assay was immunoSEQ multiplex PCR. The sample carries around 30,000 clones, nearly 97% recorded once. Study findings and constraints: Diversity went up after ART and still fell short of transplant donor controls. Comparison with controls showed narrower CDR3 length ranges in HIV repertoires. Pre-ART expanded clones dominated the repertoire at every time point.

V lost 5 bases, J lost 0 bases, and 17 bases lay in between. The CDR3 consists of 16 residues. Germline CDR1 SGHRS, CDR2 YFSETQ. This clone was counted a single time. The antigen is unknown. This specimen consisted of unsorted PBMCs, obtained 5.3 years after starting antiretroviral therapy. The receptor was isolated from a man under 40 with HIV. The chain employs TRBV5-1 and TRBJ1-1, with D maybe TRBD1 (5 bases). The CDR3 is CASSSSPWGMNTEAFF. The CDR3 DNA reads TGCGCCAGCAGTTCGTCGCCGTGGGGCATGAACACTGAAGCTTTCTTT.